This TCR beta chain was observed in a study of T cell responses to AZD1222 COVID-19 vaccine. CDR1 is SSHAT and CDR2 is FNYEAQ in the germline V gene (reference sequence). Losses at the gene ends were 5 bases for V and 5 bases for J; bases not matched to a gene: 4. The CDR3 has 15 amino acids. With regard to this clone: Its target is not known.

Libraries were prepared by immunoSEQ multiplex PCR; TCRdb keeps only in-frame clonotypes and omits some of them. Of under 200,000 clones listed, roughly 88% are singletons. Study-wide findings and caveats: Most donors were white British and more were female, and clonal diversity was possibly underestimated. Spike-specific TCR breadth and depth both grew after two AZD1222 doses.

The sample in question was peripheral blood, obtained on day 0 of AZD1222 vaccination. The V and J genes are TRBV7-7 and TRBJ2-1, with 12 bases lining up with TRBD2. This receptor was obtained from an adult in good health. CDR3 sequence reads: CASSLGLAGNNEQFF. CDR3 bases: TGTGCCAGCAGCCTGGGACTAGCGGGTAACAATGAGCAGTTCTTC.